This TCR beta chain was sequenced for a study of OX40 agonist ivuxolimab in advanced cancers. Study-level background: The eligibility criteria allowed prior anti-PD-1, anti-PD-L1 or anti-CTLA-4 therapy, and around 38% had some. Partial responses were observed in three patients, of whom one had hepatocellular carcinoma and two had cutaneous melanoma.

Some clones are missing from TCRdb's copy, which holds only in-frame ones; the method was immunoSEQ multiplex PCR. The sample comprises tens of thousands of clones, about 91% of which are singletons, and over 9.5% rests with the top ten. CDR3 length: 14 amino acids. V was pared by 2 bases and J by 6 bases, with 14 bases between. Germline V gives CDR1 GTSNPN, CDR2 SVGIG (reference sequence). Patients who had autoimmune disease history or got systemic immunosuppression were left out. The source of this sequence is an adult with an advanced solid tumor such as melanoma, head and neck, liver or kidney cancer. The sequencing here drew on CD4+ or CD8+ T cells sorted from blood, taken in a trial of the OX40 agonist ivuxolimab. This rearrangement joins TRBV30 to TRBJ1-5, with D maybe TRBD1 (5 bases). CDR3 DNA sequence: TGTGCCTGGAGTCTTGGGGGGGTATCTCAGCCCCAGCATTTT. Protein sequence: CAWSLGGVSQPQHF.